The 5 T cell receptor beta chains below come from one sample, sequenced in a study of patients and donors after allogeneic stem cell transplantation. TCRdb independently ran MiXCR on the RT-PCR reads; one entry per CDR3 protein. The data contain about 88,000 distinct CDR3 sequences, roughly 52% of them singletons. The sequenced material came from blood, either unsorted or a sorted T cell fraction (not recorded which). These receptors all stem from a human donor who was either an allogeneic HSCT recipient or a stem cell or donor lymphocyte infusion donor (not recorded which). It is not recorded whose cells these are; they may come from a transplant donor.

This clonotype was seen only once. The J gene is TRBJ2-1, the V gene TRBV9, with D perhaps matching TRBD2 (5 bases). Between the trimmed V and J ends, which lost 0 bases and 0 bases, there was a span of 10 bases. This CDR3 comprises 16 residues. Germline CDR1 SGDLS, CDR2 YYNGEE. DNA of the CDR3: TGTGCCAGCAGCGTAGGCGGGCTGAACTCCTACAATGAGCAGTTCTTC. This gives the protein CASSVGGLNSYNEQFF.

This clonotype was found a few times. This sequence joins TRBV12-3 or TRBV12-4 and TRBJ1-2; possible D gene TRBD1, 5 bases. V was trimmed by 2 bases and J by 2 bases, leaving 9 bases between them. The CDR3 totals 14 residues. The CDR3 sequence: CASSLTGRNYGYTF. CDR3 sequence (DNA): TGTGCCAGCAGTTTAACGGGACGGAACTATGGCTACACCTTC.

J is TRBJ1-1 and V is TRBV12-3 or TRBV12-4; 8 positions match TRBD1. V was pared by 6 bases and J by 5 bases, with 8 bases of the junction left unmatched. This CDR3 has 14 amino acids. The CDR3 sequence: CASRPQGAWTEAFF. Written as DNA, the CDR3 is TGTGCCAGCAGGCCCCAGGGGGCTTGGACTGAAGCTTTCTTT.

This clonotype has a handful of counts. The chain has TRBV30 and TRBJ1-6; no clear D. Trimming took off 2 bases at V and 9 bases at J, with 11 bases between the two ends. CDR1 and CDR2 from the germline V gene are GTSNPN and SVGIG (reference sequence). CDR3 length: 13 residues. The CDR3 DNA is TGTGCCTGGAGTACAACCGGCGGTTCACCCCTCCACTTT. It is translated as CAWSTTGGSPLHF.

The CDR3 nucleotides are TGTGCCAGCAGGGACGCAGCTAACTATGGCTACACCTTC. It is translated as CASRDAANYGYTF. The chain has TRBV13 and TRBJ1-2; D is unresolved. CDR1 is PRHDT, CDR2 FYEKMQ, per germline (reference sequence). The CDR3 totals 13 residues. V was shortened by 6 bases and J by 0 bases, with 8 bases between the two germline ends.